This T cell receptor (beta chain) was recovered during a study of OX40 agonist ivuxolimab in advanced cancers. J lost 0 bases, V lost 4 bases, and 10 bases had no gene match. Germline lookup yields CDR1 MNHEY and CDR2 SMNVEV (reference sequence). The CDR3 covers 17 residues. The assay was immunoSEQ multiplex PCR, and TCRdb's table has in-frame clones only and misses some. The sample lists about 120,000 clones; approximately 92% were seen once. The source of this sequence is an adult with an advanced solid tumor such as melanoma, head and neck, liver or kidney cancer. Sequenced here: CD4+ or CD8+ T cells sorted from blood, sampled in a trial of the OX40 agonist ivuxolimab. The chain has TRBV27 and TRBJ1-2, with 8 positions matching TRBD1. The CDR3 coding sequence is TGTGCCAGCAGTTCGACAGGGGCCCAGTTAGCTAACTATGGCTACACCTTC. The encoded protein is CASSSTGAQLANYGYTF.